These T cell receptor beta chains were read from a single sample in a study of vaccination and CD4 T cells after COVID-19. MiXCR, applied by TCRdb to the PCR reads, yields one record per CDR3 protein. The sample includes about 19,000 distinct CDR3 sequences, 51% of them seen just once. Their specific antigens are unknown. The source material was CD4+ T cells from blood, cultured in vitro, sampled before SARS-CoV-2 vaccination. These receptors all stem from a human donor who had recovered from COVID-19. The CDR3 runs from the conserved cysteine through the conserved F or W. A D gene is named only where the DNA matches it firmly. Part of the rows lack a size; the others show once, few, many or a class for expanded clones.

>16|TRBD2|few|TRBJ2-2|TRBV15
CATSSLAGARTGELFF
TGTGCCACCAGCAGTCTAGCGGGAGCTCGGACCGGGGAGCTGTTTTTT
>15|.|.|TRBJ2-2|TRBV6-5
CASSYSRRNTGELFF
TGTGCCAGCAGTTACTCGAGGCGGAACACCGGGGAGCTGTTTTTT
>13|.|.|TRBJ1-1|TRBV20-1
CSARTDTNTEAFF
TGCAGTGCTAGGACAGATACGAACACTGAAGCTTTCTTT
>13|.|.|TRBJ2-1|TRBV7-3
CASSFQGSNEQFF
TGTGCCAGCAGCTTTCAAGGGTCCAATGAGCAGTTCTTC
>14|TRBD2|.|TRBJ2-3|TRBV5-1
CASSSTSGTDTQYF
TGCGCCAGCAGCTCGACTAGCGGGACAGATACGCAGTATTTT
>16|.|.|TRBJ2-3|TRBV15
CATSQGLRASTDTQYF
TGTGCCACCAGCCAGGGACTCCGTGCTAGCACAGATACGCAGTATTTT
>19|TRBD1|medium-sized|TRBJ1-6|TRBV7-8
CASSLIIRDRKPYNSPLHF
TGTGCCAGCAGCTTAATTATTAGGGACAGAAAGCCGTATAATTCACCCCTCCACTTT
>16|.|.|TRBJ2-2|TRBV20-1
CSARTPRTLNTGELFF
TGCAGTGCTAGGACCCCGAGGACCTTAAACACCGGGGAGCTGTTTTTT
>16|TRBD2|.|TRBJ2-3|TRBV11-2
CASSPGTRSPRDTQYF
TGTGCCAGCAGCCCCGGGACTAGGTCCCCCCGAGATACGCAGTATTTT
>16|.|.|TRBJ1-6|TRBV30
CAWRRWGLRYNSPLHF
TGTGCCTGGCGCCGGTGGGGTCTCAGGTATAATTCACCCCTCCACTTT
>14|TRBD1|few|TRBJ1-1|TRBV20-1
CSASQGQMNTEAFF
TGCAGTGCTAGCCAGGGACAGATGAACACTGAAGCTTTCTTT
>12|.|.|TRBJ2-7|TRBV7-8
CASSFTGSEQYF
TGTGCCAGCAGCTTTACTGGCTCCGAGCAGTACTTC
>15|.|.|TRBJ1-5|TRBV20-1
CSASQTFNSNQPQHF
TGCAGTGCTAGCCAGACATTTAATAGCAATCAGCCCCAGCATTTT
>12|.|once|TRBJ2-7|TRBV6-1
CASTEGFYEQYF
TGTGCCAGCACTGAGGGCTTCTACGAGCAGTACTTC
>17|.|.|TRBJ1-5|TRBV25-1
CAGSEQGKGLGNQPQHF
TGTGCCGGCAGTGAACAAGGGAAGGGATTGGGCAATCAGCCCCAGCATTTT
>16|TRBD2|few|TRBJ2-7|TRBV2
CASSLVSGSISYEQYF
TGTGCCAGCAGTTTGGTTAGCGGGAGTATCTCCTACGAGCAGTACTTC
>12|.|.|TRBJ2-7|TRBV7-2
CASSGPGYEQYF
TGTGCCAGCAGCGGCCCAGGCTACGAGCAGTACTTC
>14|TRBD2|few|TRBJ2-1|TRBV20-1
CSAKSSGSFNEQFF
TGCAGTGCTAAATCCAGCGGGAGCTTCAATGAGCAGTTCTTC
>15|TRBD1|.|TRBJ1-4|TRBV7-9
CASSLGGGRAQLLFF
TGTGCCAGCAGCTTAGGAGGGGGCCGGGCCCAACTACTGTTTTTT
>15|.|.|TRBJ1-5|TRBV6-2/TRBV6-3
CASSYATDNPTGTHF
TGTGCCAGCAGTTACGCCACCGATAACCCAACAGGGACGCATTTT